The 8 T cell receptor beta chains below all came from one sample that was sequenced in a study of blood T cell repertoires in COVID-19. Sequencing was performed with immunoSEQ multiplex PCR; in TCRdb, only in-frame clones are kept and a portion is missing. The sample carries hundreds of thousands of clones, roughly 90% recorded once. The sequencing sample was made of peripheral blood. The source is a woman aged 25 to 39 with COVID-19, enrolled during active disease.

The chain couples TRBV7-9 to TRBJ1-6; TRBD1 matches 9 bases. V dropped 4 bases and J dropped 5; count of bases not matched to a gene: 3. The CDR3 runs to 15 residues. The V gene's germline CDR1 is SEHNR and CDR2 FQNEAQ (reference sequence). The CDR3 bases are TGTGCCAGCAGCTCAACAGGGGGCCATAATTCACCCCTCCACTTT. Its translation is CASSSTGGHNSPLHF. Together with reference TRBV7-9 and TRBJ1-6, the CDR3 gives the full variable domain: DTGVSQNPRHKITKRGQNVTFRCDPISEHNRLYWYRQTLGQGPEFLTYFQNEAQLEKSRLLSDRFSAERPKGSFSTLEIQRTEQGDSAMYLCASSSTGGHNSPLHFGNGTRLTVT.

This clone has a single count. The chain recombines TRBV7-8 with TRBJ2-4; 7 bases agree with TRBD2. From germline, CDR1 is SGHVS and CDR2 FQNEAQ. CDR3 size: 12 residues. J was trimmed by 5 bases and V by 8 bases; bases with no gene match: 3. As DNA, the CDR3 is TGTGCCAGCGGGGGGGACGAAAACATTCAGTACTTC. Protein sequence: CASGGDENIQYF.

The chain employs TRBV10-3 and TRBJ2-2; 7 nucleotides agree with TRBD2. Germline lookup yields CDR1 ENHRY and CDR2 SYGVKD. CDR3 size: 12 residues. With 5 bases clipped from V and 6 bases from J, the junction kept 0 bases outside the gene matches. The CDR3 loop reads CAISLAAGELFF. The CDR3 DNA follows: TGTGCCATCAGTCTAGCGGCCGGGGAGCTGTTTTTT.

The genes are TRBV11-3 and TRBJ2-1; TRBD2 matches 10 bases. Germline V gene sequence: CDR1 SGHNT, CDR2 YENEEA. The CDR3 sequence is 15 residues long. Unmatched junction bases numbered 0, after V lost 2 bases and J lost 2 bases. CDR3 in amino acids: CASSLTSGAYNEQFF. CDR3 in DNA: TGTGCCAGCAGCTTAACTAGCGGGGCCTACAATGAGCAGTTCTTC.

Concerning this clone itself: The identical CDR3 is also encoded by other nucleotide sequences in the sample. The rearrangement joins TRBV5-1 to TRBJ1-4, with D perhaps matching TRBD1 (6 bases). This CDR3 has 14 residues. Germline CDR1 SGHRS, CDR2 YFSETQ. The ends were cut back, 1 base at V and 4 bases at J, with 8 bases in the middle. The CDR3 spells CASSLRGINEKLFF. In DNA, the CDR3 is TGCGCCAGCAGCTTGAGGGGGATTAATGAAAAACTGTTTTTT.

The chain employs TRBV7-9 and TRBJ2-1; 9 bases fit TRBD2. V lost 1 base, J lost 5 bases, and 3 bases stayed unmatched. The CDR3 has 15 residues. CDR1 and CDR2 (germline): SEHNR, FQNEAQ (reference sequence). CDR3 bases: TGTGCCAGCAGCTTAGGTAGCGGGGGTAACAATGAGCAGTTCTTC. Amino acids: CASSLGSGGNNEQFF.

The CDR3 sequence is CASSESGINTGELFF. CDR3 DNA sequence: TGCGCCAGCAGTGAGTCGGGCATAAACACCGGGGAGCTGTTTTTT. The chain is built from TRBV10-1 and TRBJ2-2, with D hard to call. The CDR3 covers 15 residues. Deletions cut 0 bases from V and 2 bases from J, with 7 bases between. Germline V gives CDR1 WNHNN, CDR2 SYGVQD (reference sequence).

CDR3 loop: CASSSLRGAYEQYF. The CDR3, as DNA: TGCGCCAGCAGCTCTCTGCGGGGGGCTTACGAGCAGTACTTC. The chain uses TRBV4-1 and TRBJ2-7; 8 bases agree with TRBD2. The CDR3 extends over 14 amino acids. Germline CDR1 is MGHRA and CDR2 is YSYEKL. The junction had 7 bases not matched to a gene; V was cut back by 5 bases and J by 4 bases.